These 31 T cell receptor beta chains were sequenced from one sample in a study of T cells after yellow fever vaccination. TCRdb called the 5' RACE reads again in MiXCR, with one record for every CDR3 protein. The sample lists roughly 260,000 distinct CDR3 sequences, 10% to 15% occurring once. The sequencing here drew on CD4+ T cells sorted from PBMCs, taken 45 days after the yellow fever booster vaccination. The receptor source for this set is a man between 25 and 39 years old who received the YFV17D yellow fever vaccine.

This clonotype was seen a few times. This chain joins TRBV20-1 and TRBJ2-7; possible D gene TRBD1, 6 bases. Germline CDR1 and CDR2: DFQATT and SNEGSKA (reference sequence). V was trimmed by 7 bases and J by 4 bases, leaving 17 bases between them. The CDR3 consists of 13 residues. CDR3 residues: CSVAARGHYEQYF. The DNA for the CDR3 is TGCAGTGTTGCAGCCCGGGGACATTACGAGCAGTACTTC.

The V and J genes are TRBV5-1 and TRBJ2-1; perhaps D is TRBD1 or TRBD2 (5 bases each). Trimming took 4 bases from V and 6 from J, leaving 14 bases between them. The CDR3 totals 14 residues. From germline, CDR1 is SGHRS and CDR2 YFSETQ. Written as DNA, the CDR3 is TGCGCCAGCAGCCCCCCGGGGCGGCGCAATGAGCAGTTCTTC. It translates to CASSPPGRRNEQFF.

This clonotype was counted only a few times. CDR3 protein: CASSPSSEQFF. The CDR3 DNA is TGTGCCAGCAGTCCGAGCAGTGAGCAGTTCTTC. The chain employs TRBV6-2 or TRBV6-3 and TRBJ2-1, with no clear D. V shed 5 bases and J shed 9 bases, with 8 bases lying between them. The length of the CDR3 is 11 residues. Germline V CDR1 and CDR2: MNHEY, SVGEGT.

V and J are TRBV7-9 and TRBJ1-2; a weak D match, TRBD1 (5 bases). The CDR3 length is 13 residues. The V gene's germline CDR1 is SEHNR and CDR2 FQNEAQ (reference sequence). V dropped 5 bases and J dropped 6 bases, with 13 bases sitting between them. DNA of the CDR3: TGTGCCAGCAGCCCGACGGGGGATCATGGCTACACCTTC. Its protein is CASSPTGDHGYTF.

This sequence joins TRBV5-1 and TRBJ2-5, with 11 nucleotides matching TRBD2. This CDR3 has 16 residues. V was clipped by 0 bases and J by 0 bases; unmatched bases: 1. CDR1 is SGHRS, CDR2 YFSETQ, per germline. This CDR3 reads CASSLGTSGHQETQYF. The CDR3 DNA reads TGCGCCAGCAGCTTGGGGACTAGCGGGCACCAAGAGACCCAGTACTTC.

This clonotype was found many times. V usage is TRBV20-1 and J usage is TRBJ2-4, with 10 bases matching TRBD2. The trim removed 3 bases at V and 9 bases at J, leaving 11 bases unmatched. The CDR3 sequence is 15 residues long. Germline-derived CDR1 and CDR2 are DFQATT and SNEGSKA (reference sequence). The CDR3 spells CSASRSSGRVSIQYF. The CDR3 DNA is TGCAGTGCTAGTCGGTCTAGCGGGAGAGTTTCCATTCAGTACTTC.

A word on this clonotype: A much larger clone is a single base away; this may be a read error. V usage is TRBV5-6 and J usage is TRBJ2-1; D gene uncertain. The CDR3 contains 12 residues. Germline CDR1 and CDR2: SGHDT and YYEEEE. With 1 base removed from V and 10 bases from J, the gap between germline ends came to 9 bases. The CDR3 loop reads CASSLLRNEQFF. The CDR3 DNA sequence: TGTGCCAGCAGCTTGTTACGAAACGAGCAGTTCTTC.

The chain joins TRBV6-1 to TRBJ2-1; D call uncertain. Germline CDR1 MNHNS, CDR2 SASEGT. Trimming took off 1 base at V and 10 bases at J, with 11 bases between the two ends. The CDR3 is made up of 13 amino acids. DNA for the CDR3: TGTGCCAGCAGTGAAGACCTCACCCGGGAGCAGTTCTTC. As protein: CASSEDLTREQFF.

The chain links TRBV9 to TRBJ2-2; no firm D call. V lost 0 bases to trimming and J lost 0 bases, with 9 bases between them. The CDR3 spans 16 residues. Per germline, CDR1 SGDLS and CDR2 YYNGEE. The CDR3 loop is CASSVDQRANTGELFF. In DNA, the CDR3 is TGTGCCAGCAGCGTAGATCAAAGGGCGAACACCGGGGAGCTGTTTTTT.

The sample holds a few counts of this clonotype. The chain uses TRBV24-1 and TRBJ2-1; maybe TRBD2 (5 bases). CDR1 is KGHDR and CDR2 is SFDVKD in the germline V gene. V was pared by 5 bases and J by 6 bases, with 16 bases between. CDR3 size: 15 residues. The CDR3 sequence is CATSGSGRAINEQFF. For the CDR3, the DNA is TGTGCCACCAGTGGGTCGGGGAGAGCCATCAATGAGCAGTTCTTC.

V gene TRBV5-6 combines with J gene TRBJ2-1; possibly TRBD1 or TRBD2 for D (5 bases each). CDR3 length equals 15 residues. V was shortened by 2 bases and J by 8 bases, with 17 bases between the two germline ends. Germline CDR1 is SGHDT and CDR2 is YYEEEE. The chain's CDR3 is CASSFAPGPFHEQFF. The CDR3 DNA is TGTGCCAGCAGCTTCGCCCCGGGACCCTTCCATGAGCAGTTCTTC.

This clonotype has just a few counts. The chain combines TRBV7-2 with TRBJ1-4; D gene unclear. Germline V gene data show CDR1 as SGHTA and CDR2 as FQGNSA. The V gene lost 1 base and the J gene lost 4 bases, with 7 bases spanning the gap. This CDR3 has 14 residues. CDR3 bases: TGTGCCAGCAGCTTAGGGGGTCTTAATGAAAAACTGTTTTTT. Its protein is CASSLGGLNEKLFF.

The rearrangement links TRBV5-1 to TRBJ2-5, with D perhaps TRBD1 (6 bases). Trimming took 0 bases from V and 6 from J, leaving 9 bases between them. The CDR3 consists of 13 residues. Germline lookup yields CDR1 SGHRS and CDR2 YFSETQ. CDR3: CASSLDREKTQYF. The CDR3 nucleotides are TGCGCCAGCAGCTTGGACAGGGAGAAGACCCAGTACTTC.

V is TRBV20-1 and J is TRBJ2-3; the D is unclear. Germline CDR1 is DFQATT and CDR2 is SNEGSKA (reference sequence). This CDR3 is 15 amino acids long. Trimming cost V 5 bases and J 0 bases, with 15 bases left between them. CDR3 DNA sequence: TGCAGTGCTCCGCCATGGGCGGCTAGCACAGATACGCAGTATTTT. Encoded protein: CSAPPWAASTDTQYF.

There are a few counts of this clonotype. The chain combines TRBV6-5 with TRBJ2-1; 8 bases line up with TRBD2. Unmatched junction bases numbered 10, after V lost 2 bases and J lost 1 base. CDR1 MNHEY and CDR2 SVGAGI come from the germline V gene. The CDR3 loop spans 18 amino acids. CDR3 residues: CASSYPVSSGRSYNEQFF. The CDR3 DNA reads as TGTGCCAGCAGTTACCCAGTCTCTAGCGGGCGTTCCTACAATGAGCAGTTCTTC.

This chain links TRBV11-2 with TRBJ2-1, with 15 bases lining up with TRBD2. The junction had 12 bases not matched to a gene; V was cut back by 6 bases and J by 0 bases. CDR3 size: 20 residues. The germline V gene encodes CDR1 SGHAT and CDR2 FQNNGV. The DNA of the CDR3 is TGTGCCAGCAGTTTTACCGGAGGACTAGCGGGAGGGAGCTCCTACAATGAGCAGTTCTTC. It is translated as CASSFTGGLAGGSSYNEQFF. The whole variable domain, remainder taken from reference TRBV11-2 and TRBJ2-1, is EAGVAQSPRYKIIEKRQSVAFWCNPISGHATLYWYQQILGQGPKLLIQFQNNGVVDDSQLPKDRFSAERLKGVDSTLKIQPAKLEDSAVYLCASSFTGGLAGGSSYNEQFFGPGTRLTVL.

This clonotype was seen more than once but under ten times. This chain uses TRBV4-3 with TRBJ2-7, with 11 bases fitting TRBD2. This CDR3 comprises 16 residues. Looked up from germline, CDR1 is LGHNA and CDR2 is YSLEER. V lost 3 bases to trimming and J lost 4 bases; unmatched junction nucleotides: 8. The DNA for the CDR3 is TGCGCCAGCAGCCATGAAACCGGGACTAGCGGTTACGAGCAGTACTTC. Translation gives CASSHETGTSGYEQYF.

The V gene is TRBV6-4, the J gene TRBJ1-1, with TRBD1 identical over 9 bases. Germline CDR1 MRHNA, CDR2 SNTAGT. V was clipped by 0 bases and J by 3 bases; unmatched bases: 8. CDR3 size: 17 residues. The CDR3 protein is CASSDSGVQGAHTEAFF. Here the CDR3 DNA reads TGTGCCAGCAGTGACTCGGGGGTACAGGGGGCGCACACTGAAGCTTTCTTT.

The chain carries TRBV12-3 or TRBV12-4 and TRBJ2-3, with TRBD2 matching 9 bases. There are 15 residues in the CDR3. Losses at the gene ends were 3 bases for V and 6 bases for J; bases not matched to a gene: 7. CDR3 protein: CASSLLSGGVDTQYF. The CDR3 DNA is TGTGCCAGCAGTTTGCTTAGCGGGGGCGTCGATACGCAGTATTTT.

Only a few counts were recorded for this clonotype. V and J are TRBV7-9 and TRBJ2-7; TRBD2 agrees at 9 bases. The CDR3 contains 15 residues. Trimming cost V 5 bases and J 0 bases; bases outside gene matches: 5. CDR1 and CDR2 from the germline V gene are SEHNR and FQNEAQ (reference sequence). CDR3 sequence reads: CASSESGRTSYEQYF. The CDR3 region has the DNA TGTGCCAGCAGCGAAAGCGGGAGGACCTCCTACGAGCAGTACTTC.

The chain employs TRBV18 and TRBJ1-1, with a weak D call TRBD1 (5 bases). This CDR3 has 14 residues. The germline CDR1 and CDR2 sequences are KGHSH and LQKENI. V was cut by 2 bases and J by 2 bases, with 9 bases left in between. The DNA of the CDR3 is TGTGCCAGCTCACCAGGGGCGGGTAACACTGAAGCTTTCTTT. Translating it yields CASSPGAGNTEAFF.

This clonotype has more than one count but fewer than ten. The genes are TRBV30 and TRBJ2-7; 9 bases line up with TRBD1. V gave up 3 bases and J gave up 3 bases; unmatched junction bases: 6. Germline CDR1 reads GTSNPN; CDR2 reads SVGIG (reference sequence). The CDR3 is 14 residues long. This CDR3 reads CAWRLQGAFYEQYF. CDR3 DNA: TGTGCCTGGAGATTACAGGGGGCCTTCTACGAGCAGTACTTC.

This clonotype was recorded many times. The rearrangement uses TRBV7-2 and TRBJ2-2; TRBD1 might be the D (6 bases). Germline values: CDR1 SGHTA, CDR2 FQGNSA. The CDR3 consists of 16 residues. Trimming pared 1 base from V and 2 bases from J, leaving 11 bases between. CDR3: CASSLVGGYNTGELFF. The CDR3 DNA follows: TGTGCCAGCAGCTTAGTAGGGGGATACAACACCGGGGAGCTGTTTTTT.

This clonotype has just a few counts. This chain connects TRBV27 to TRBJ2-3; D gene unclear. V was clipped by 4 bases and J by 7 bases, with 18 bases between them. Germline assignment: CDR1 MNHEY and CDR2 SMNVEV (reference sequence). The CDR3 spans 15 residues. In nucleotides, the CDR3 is TGTGCCAGCAGTTCGCGAATCGACCATAGGTATACGCAGTATTTT. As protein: CASSSRIDHRYTQYF.

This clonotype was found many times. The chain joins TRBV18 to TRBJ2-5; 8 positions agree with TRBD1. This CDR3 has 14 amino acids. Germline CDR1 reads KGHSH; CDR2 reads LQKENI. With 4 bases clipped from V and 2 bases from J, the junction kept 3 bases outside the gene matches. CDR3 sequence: CASSLHRGQETQYF. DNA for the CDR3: TGTGCCAGCTCACTTCACAGGGGGCAAGAGACCCAGTACTTC.

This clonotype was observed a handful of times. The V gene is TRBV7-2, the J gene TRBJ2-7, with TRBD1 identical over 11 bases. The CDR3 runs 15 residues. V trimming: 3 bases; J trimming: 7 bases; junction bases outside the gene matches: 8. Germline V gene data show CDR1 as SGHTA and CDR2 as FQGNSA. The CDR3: CASSLGQGGLGEQYF. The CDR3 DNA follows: TGTGCCAGCAGCTTGGGACAGGGGGGTTTAGGGGAGCAGTACTTC.

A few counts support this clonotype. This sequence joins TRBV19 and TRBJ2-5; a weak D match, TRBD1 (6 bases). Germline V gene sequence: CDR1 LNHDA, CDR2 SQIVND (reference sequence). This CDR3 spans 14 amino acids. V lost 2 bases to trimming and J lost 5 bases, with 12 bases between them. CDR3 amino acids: CASSIQGNEETQYF. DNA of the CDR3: TGTGCCAGTAGTATACAGGGGAACGAGGAGACCCAGTACTTC.

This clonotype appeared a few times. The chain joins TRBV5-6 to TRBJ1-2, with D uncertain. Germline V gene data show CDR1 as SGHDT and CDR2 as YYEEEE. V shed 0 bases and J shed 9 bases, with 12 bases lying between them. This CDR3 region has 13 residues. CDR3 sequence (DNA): TGTGCCAGCAGCTTGGCGGGGTTCAGTAGCTACACCTTC. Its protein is CASSLAGFSSYTF. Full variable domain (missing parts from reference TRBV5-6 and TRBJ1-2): DAGVTQSPTHLIKTRGQQVTLRCSPKSGHDTVSWYQQALGQGPQFIFQYYEEEERQRGNFPDRFSGHQFPNYSSELNVNALLLGDSALYLCASSLAGFSSYTFGSGTRLTVV.

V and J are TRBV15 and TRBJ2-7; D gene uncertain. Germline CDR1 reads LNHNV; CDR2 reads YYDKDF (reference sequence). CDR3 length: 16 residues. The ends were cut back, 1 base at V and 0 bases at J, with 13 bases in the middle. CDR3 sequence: CATSRVSGRASYEQYF. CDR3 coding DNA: TGTGCCACCAGCAGAGTTTCTGGACGGGCCTCCTACGAGCAGTACTTC.

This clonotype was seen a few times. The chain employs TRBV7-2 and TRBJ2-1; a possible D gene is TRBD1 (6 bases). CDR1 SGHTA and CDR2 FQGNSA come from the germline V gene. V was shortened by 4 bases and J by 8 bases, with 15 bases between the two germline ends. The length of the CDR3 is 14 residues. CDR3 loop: CASSSTRTGHEQFF. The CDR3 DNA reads TGTGCCAGCAGCTCCACCCGCACAGGGCATGAGCAGTTCTTC.

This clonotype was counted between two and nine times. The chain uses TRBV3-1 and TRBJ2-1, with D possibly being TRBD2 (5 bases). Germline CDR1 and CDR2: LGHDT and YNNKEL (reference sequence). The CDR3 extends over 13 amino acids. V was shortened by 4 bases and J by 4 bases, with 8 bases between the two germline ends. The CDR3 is CASSRGVYNEQFF. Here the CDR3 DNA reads TGTGCCAGCAGCCGGGGAGTGTACAATGAGCAGTTCTTC.